This T cell receptor beta chain is drawn from a study of shared T cell receptors in the human thymus. Repertoires were generated with immunoSEQ multiplex PCR, while TCRdb's copy carries only in-frame clones and drops some. The table lists 640,000 or so clones, around 87% of them singletons, with 0.009% to 0.0095% in the top ten. CDR1 is SGHKS and CDR2 is YYEKEE in the germline V gene (reference sequence). After removal of 0 bases from V and 5 bases from J, the junction contained 10 bases not matched to a gene. The CDR3 runs 17 residues. These data were also filed under a second study, of human thymus T cells. That publication notes: Resected material from corrective heart surgery provided the thymus tissue analysed. The authors found apparently biased V and J gene usage in thymic and blood repertoires.

This receptor was taken from a boy younger than two with a congenital heart defect. The chain has TRBV5-5 and TRBJ2-7; 11 bases map to TRBD1. Specimen: thymocytes. CDR3 nucleotide sequence: TGTGCCAGCAGCTTGGCGTCCGGGGGACAGGGGGGACACGAGCAGTACTTC. This translates into CASSLASGGQGGHEQYF.